A selection of T cell receptor beta chains follows, all from one sample in a study of T cell responses to AZD1222 COVID-19 vaccine. The assay was immunoSEQ multiplex PCR, and TCRdb's table has in-frame clones only and misses some. The repertoire holds roughly 170,000 clones, with just over 85% as singletons. Sequencing used peripheral blood, obtained on day 0 of AZD1222 vaccination. The receptors come from an adult in good health. Both conserved end residues are part of each CDR3. D genes are given only for firm matches. Size tells how often a clone was seen (once, few, many) or the class of an expanded clone, and some rows leave it out.

J gene: TRBJ2-7; V gene: TRBV19; clone size: .; D gene: .; CDR3 DNA: TGTGCCAGTAGTATGGTGGCAGGAGCCCACGAGCAGTACTTC; CDR3 protein: CASSMVAGAHEQYF
J gene: TRBJ1-1; V gene: TRBV4-1; clone size: few; D gene: .; CDR3 DNA: TGCGCCAGCAGCCAACCCCTAATGAACACTGAAGCTTTCTTT; CDR3 protein: CASSQPLMNTEAFF
J gene: TRBJ2-7; V gene: TRBV4-1; clone size: .; D gene: .; CDR3 DNA: TGCGCCAGCAGGGACATAGCCTACGAGCAGTACTTC; CDR3 protein: CASRDIAYEQYF
J gene: TRBJ1-1; V gene: TRBV29-1; clone size: .; D gene: .; CDR3 DNA: TGCAGCGTTGAATCGCTGAACATGAACACTGAAGCTTTCTTT; CDR3 protein: CSVESLNMNTEAFF
J gene: TRBJ2-7; V gene: TRBV5-4; clone size: few; D gene: .; CDR3 DNA: TGTGCCAGCAGCTTGGTCGGTGCCTCCGGATACGAGCAGTACTTC; CDR3 protein: CASSLVGASGYEQYF
J gene: TRBJ2-1; V gene: TRBV4-3; clone size: .; D gene: TRBD2; CDR3 DNA: TGCGCCAGCAGCCCAGGGACTAGCGGGGGGAACAATGAGCAGTTCTTC; CDR3 protein: CASSPGTSGGNNEQFF
J gene: TRBJ2-7; V gene: TRBV27; clone size: .; D gene: .; CDR3 DNA: TGTGCCAGCATTACACGCCCCCCCGGGAGTGGATCCTACGAGCAGTACTTC; CDR3 protein: CASITRPPGSGSYEQYF
J gene: TRBJ2-7; V gene: TRBV7-2; clone size: .; D gene: TRBD1; CDR3 DNA: TGTGCCAGCAGCTGGACAGGGGCGACCTACGAGCAGTACTTC; CDR3 protein: CASSWTGATYEQYF
J gene: TRBJ2-1; V gene: TRBV5-1; clone size: .; D gene: TRBD2; CDR3 DNA: TGCGCCAGCAGCTTGCGGCCCCCCCCTAGCGGGAGAGTCAAGGATGAGCAGTTCTTC; CDR3 protein: CASSLRPPPSGRVKDEQFF
J gene: TRBJ1-1; V gene: TRBV27; clone size: .; D gene: .; CDR3 DNA: TGTGCCAGCAGTTTCCGTACGACGGGGGTCGGGACTGAAGCTTTCTTT; CDR3 protein: CASSFRTTGVGTEAFF
J gene: TRBJ1-1; V gene: TRBV4-3; clone size: few; D gene: .; CDR3 DNA: TGCGCCAGCAGCCAAGATTGGGGGAGCACTGAAGCTTTCTTT; CDR3 protein: CASSQDWGSTEAFF
J gene: TRBJ1-6; V gene: TRBV10-3; clone size: once; D gene: TRBD1; CDR3 DNA: TGTGCCATCAGTGAATTTGGGACAGGGACTCTTAATTCACCCCTCCACTTT; CDR3 protein: CAISEFGTGTLNSPLHF
J gene: TRBJ2-5; V gene: TRBV19; clone size: .; D gene: .; CDR3 DNA: TGTGCCAGTAGTCCCCCCGGTGTTGCCCGAGGGGAGACCCAGTACTTC; CDR3 protein: CASSPPGVARGETQYF
J gene: TRBJ1-6; V gene: TRBV5-1; clone size: .; D gene: TRBD1; CDR3 DNA: TGCGCCAGCAGCCGGGAGGGGGCAACCCATAATTCACCCCTCCACTTT; CDR3 protein: CASSREGATHNSPLHF
J gene: TRBJ1-4; V gene: TRBV7-9; clone size: .; D gene: .; CDR3 DNA: TGTGCCAGCAGCCCCTTGCTTCGAGGGGTCGAAAAACTGTTTTTT; CDR3 protein: CASSPLLRGVEKLFF
J gene: TRBJ2-7; V gene: TRBV25-1; clone size: .; D gene: TRBD2; CDR3 DNA: TGTGCCAGCAGTGAAAGTGGACACGTACTAGCGAAGGAGCAGTACTTC; CDR3 protein: CASSESGHVLAKEQYF
J gene: TRBJ1-1; V gene: TRBV2; clone size: .; D gene: TRBD1; CDR3 DNA: TGTGCCAGCAGTGAAGCAGGACAGGGGGGGAATGAAGCTTTCTTT; CDR3 protein: CASSEAGQGGNEAFF
J gene: TRBJ1-2; V gene: TRBV11-1; clone size: .; D gene: .; CDR3 DNA: TGTGCCAGCAGCTCGGGAGGGGTCTATGGCTACACCTTC; CDR3 protein: CASSSGGVYGYTF
J gene: TRBJ2-2; V gene: TRBV27; clone size: .; D gene: .; CDR3 DNA: TGTGCCAGCAGTCCCCCCAGCACCGGGGAGCTGTTTTTT; CDR3 protein: CASSPPSTGELFF
J gene: TRBJ2-1; V gene: TRBV27; clone size: .; D gene: TRBD1; CDR3 DNA: TGTGCCAGCAGAAGGCAGGGGGCGGGCTATGAGCAGTTCTTC; CDR3 protein: CASRRQGAGYEQFF
J gene: TRBJ2-7; V gene: TRBV28; clone size: .; D gene: .; CDR3 DNA: TGTGCCAGCAGTTCACCTCAGGGTTTTCCCTACGAGCAGTACTTC; CDR3 protein: CASSSPQGFPYEQYF
J gene: TRBJ2-1; V gene: TRBV28; clone size: .; D gene: .; CDR3 DNA: TGTGCCAGCAGTTTAAGGCGACTAGTTGGCCCTGAGCAGTTCTTC; CDR3 protein: CASSLRRLVGPEQFF
J gene: TRBJ2-7; V gene: TRBV2; clone size: .; D gene: .; CDR3 DNA: TGTGCCAGCAGTGGCCGGGAGCAAGGGTACTTC; CDR3 protein: CASSGREQGYF
J gene: TRBJ1-1; V gene: TRBV18; clone size: .; D gene: .; CDR3 DNA: TGTGCCAGCCTTCCCGCGATGAACACTGAAGCTTTCTTT; CDR3 protein: CASLPAMNTEAFF
J gene: TRBJ1-1; V gene: TRBV11-2; clone size: .; D gene: TRBD1; CDR3 DNA: TGTGCCAGCAGCTTAGGACAGGGGTCCACTGAAGCTTTCTTT; CDR3 protein: CASSLGQGSTEAFF
J gene: TRBJ2-7; V gene: TRBV6-5; clone size: .; D gene: .; CDR3 DNA: TGTGCCAGCAGCCTCCAAGAGGTGTACGAGCAGTACTTC; CDR3 protein: CASSLQEVYEQYF
J gene: TRBJ2-7; V gene: TRBV7-8; clone size: .; D gene: .; CDR3 DNA: TGTGCCAGCAGCTTAGCGAGGACACTGCTATCCTACGAGCAGTACTTC; CDR3 protein: CASSLARTLLSYEQYF